This T cell receptor beta chain comes out of a study of human T cells and chemical hapten exposure. Time point reported: patch test 3, about 24 weeks after DPC sensitization. Stated treatment: therapeutic diphenylcyclopropenone sensitization with weekly scalp DPC. Whole-study findings and limits: While controls formed fewer of them, expanded TCRs formed significantly more large CDR3 similarity clusters.

Unmatched junction bases numbered 15, after V lost 3 bases and J lost 3 bases. The CDR3 sequence is 19 residues long. There are a few counts of this clonotype. Its antigen is still unknown. As processed by the authors: Sequenced samples showed a median of 95,638 TCRs each, with counts running from approximately 20,000 to 700,000. TCRdb analysed the RACE reads with MiXCR anew, one entry per CDR3 protein. It is TCRdb's table, rather than the study itself, that gives the V and J calls and clone size. The sample has 60,000 to 65,000 distinct CDR3 sequences, about 11% seen once. This chain joins TRBV12-3 or TRBV12-4 and TRBJ1-1; 11 bases match TRBD1. This TCR came from a woman between 25 and 40 years old with alopecia areata. Some clones in this sample may be carry-over from other donors' samples. The sequenced sample was whole blood, obtained in connection with sensitization to the hapten diphenylcyclopropenone (DPC). The CDR3 coding sequence is TGTGCCAGCAGTTTGTACACCGCCGGGACAGGGGGAGCAGACACTGAAGCTTTCTTT. This translates into CASSLYTAGTGGADTEAFF.